These T cell receptor beta chains were read from a single sample in a study of blood T cell repertoires in COVID-19. Assay used: immunoSEQ multiplex PCR; TCRdb lists only in-frame clones, some missing. In the table there are about 210,000 clones, roughly 86% of which are singletons. The sequenced sample consisted of peripheral blood. The receptors stem from a woman between 50 and 59 years old with active or convalescent COVID-19. CDR3s include the opening cysteine and the closing phenylalanine or tryptophan.

TRBV6-5,CASSYSGSLFYGYTF
TRBV3-1/TRBV3-2,CASSQLGSSHTDTQYF
TRBV29-1,CSASDRGENEQFF
TRBV19,CASTPRTGPYSNQPQHF
TRBV5-6,CASSSLAGVTDTQYF
TRBV11-3,CASSLGSRETQYF
TRBV11-3,CASSKTGPRETQYF
TRBV18,CASSLHGTLNYGYTF
TRBV3-1/TRBV3-2,CASSRGQGNMDGYTF
TRBV28,CASSYPGTVNSPLHF
TRBV4-1,CASSQDEGLGTEAFF
TRBV7-9,CASSFRRDRGNTIYF
TRBV2,CASSDRLAGGPNTGELFF
TRBV10-3,CAISGEGTFQPQHF
TRBV28,CASSWEGRYQPQHF
TRBV28,CASSQPAGGYGYTF
TRBV2,CASRDRKVYGYTF
TRBV3-1/TRBV3-2,CASGPGLAVYNEQFF
TRBV15,CATSRDQENQPQHF
TRBV5-1,CASSLTAANEKLFF
TRBV29-1,CSGRQVLNTEAFF
TRBV19,CASSAYSYGYTF
TRBV24-1,CATQEGGDTEAFF
TRBV19,CASSSTGAGKNIQYF
TRBV14,CASSQVSGRQETQYF
TRBV3-1/TRBV3-2,CASSQLQGSTEAFF
TRBV2,CASNPGLGGSYNEQFF
TRBV30,CAWSVGQALEKLFF
TRBV7-2,CASSFDRGPGNTIYF
TRBV19,CASSRLADSYNEQFF
TRBV5-6,CASSRRGGAYEQYF
TRBV5-1,CASSFTARSNQPQHF
TRBV7-9,CASSPTGGDSYF
TRBV19,CASSTRSAGATNEKLFF
TRBV3-1/TRBV3-2,CASSQGPGTANEQFF
TRBV14,CASSRRTQGGWIETQYF
TRBV7-9,CASSLAGVETQYF
TRBV18,CASSPQSGRTDTQYF
TRBV7-6,CASSLDSGTGGTGELFF
TRBV9,CASSEGFDRSYGYTF
TRBV5-1,CASSLSGEKLFF
TRBV24-1,CATRARDAGDFTEAFF
TRBV10-3,CASSQRMGGYGYTF
TRBV19,CASSRERTGYTEAFF
TRBV11-2,CASSPRQRSEKLFF
TRBV19,CASSWPGQVQANYGYTF
TRBV6-2/TRBV6-3,CASSYTSSYNEQFF
TRBV28,CASSFQGFRTGSVINEQFF
TRBV4-1,CASSPSQGAQGNTIYF
TRBV19,CASSILTMSGRNIQYF
TRBV9,CASSGHNRGTDTQYF
TRBV7-7,CASSLGPTGTGNTIYF
TRBV7-2,CASSSSQGLGSPLHF